The sample holds a few counts of the clone carrying this T cell receptor beta chain. This sample was taken from a study of response to subunit inactivated influenza vaccine. TCRdb used MiXCR to reprocess the RT-PCR reads, holding one entry per CDR3 protein. This table has 180,000 or so distinct CDR3 sequences, approximately 12% appearing once. Trimming stripped 0 bases from V and 8 bases from J, with 11 bases between. Germline V lookup: CDR1 SGHRS, CDR2 YFSETQ. The CDR3 is made up of 13 amino acids. The sample also formed part of further work on T cells expressing NK-cell markers. According to that study: The cDNA for TCR beta came from 5'RACE template switching with UMIs. Beta-chain profiling covered CD3+CD56+NKG2C+, CD3+CD56+NKG2C- and CD3+CD56-NKG2C+ sorted subsets. Just one sequenced donor of eight was HCMV-seronegative, while seven were seropositive. Topping the CD3+CD56-NKG2C+ fraction as well were these clonotypes, in a handful of donors.

The sample was CD8+ T cells sorted from PBMCs, taken less than 13 days after vaccination. The rearrangement links TRBV5-1 to TRBJ1-2, with a tentative D call TRBD1 (5 bases). The clonotype originates from a man in his fifties or sixties who received an inactivated influenza vaccine. The CDR3: CASSLAAGNGYTF. The CDR3 nucleotides are TGCGCCAGCAGCTTGGCCGCAGGGAACGGCTACACCTTC.